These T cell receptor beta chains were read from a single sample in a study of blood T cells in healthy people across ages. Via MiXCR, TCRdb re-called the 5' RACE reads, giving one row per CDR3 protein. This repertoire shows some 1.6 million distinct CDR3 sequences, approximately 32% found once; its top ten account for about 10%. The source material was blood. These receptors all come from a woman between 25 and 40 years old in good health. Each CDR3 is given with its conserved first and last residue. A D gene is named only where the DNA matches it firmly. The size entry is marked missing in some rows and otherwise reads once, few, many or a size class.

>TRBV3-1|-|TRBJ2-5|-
CASSQYRLRDGTQYF
TGTGCCAGCAGCCAATATAGACTTAGAGATGGGACCCAGTACTTC
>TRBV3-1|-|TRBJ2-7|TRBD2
CASSQDGTSGGAYKQYF
TGTGCCAGCAGCCAAGATGGGACTAGCGGGGGGGCCTACAAGCAGTACTTC
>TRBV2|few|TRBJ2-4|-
CAGGLAKNIQYF
TGTGCCGGGGGCCTAGCCAAAAACATTCAGTACTTC
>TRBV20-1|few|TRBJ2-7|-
CSAGRGSREQYF
TGCAGTGCCGGGCGGGGCTCTAGGGAGCAGTACTTC
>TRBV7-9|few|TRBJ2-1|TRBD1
CASRTQAGGNEQFF
TGTGCCAGCAGGACGCAAGCAGGGGGCAATGAGCAGTTCTTC
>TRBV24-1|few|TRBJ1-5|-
CATSEANQPQHF
TGTGCCACCAGTGAGGCGAATCAGCCCCAGCATTTT
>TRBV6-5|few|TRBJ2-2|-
CASSYYGANTGELFF
TGTGCCAGCAGTTACTACGGGGCGAACACCGGGGAGCTGTTTTTT
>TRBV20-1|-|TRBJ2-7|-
CSQKASSYEQYF
TGCAGTCAAAAGGCCTCTTCCTACGAGCAGTACTTC
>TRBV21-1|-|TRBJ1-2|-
CASRSRGAYGSTF
TGTGCCAGCAGATCCAGGGGCGCCTATGGCTCCACCTTC
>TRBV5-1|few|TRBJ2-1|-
CASSPEGEGGNEQFF
TGCGCCAGCAGCCCTGAGGGGGAGGGCGGCAATGAGCAGTTCTTC
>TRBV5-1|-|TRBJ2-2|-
CASSLGQSGTGELFF
TGCGCCAGCAGCTTGGGACAGTCGGGAACCGGGGAGCTGTTTTTT
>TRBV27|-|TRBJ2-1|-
CASSYLQGSYNEQFF
TGTGCCAGCAGTTACCTACAGGGCTCCTACAATGAGCAGTTCTTC
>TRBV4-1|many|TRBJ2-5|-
CASSQDIYAGNEETQYF
TGCGCCAGCAGCCAAGATATTTACGCGGGAAATGAGGAGACCCAGTACTTC
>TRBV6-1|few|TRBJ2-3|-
CASSAFNTDTQYF
TGTGCCAGCAGCGCGTTTAATACAGATACGCAGTATTTT
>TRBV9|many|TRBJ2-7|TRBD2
CASSRGGPSYEQYF
TGTGCCAGCAGCCGGGGGGGGCCAAGCTACGAGCAGTACTTC
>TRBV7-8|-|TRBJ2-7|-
CASSLERRQDYEQYF
TGTGCCAGCAGCTTAGAAAGGAGACAGGACTACGAGCAGTACTTC
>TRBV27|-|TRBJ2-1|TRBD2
CASMFAGAGPYNEQFF
TGTGCCAGCATGTTTGCGGGAGCGGGGCCCTACAATGAGCAGTTCTTC
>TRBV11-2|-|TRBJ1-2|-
CASSLSGGFDYTF
TGTGCCAGCAGCTTATCTGGAGGCTTTGACTACACCTTC
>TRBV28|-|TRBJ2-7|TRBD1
CASSKIWDSEYEQYF
TGTGCCAGCAGTAAAATCTGGGACAGCGAATACGAGCAGTACTTC
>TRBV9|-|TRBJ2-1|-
CASSVNRVRLGEQFF
TGTGCCAGCAGCGTCAATAGGGTCCGCCTCGGGGAGCAGTTCTTC
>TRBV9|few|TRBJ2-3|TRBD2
CASSGQLAGNTDTQYF
TGTGCCAGCAGCGGTCAACTAGCGGGAAATACAGATACGCAGTATTTT
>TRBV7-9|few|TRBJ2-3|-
CASSLAEYPPDTQYF
TGTGCCAGCAGCTTAGCTGAGTACCCTCCCGATACGCAGTATTTT
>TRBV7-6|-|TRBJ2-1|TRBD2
CASSLETSGRANEQFF
TGTGCCAGCAGCTTAGAGACTAGCGGGAGGGCCAATGAGCAGTTCTTC
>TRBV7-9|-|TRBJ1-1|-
CASGLVQGRTEAFF
TGTGCCAGCGGCTTAGTACAGGGACGGACTGAAGCTTTCTTT
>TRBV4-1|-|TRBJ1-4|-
CASSHPGPEKLFF
TGCGCTAGCAGCCACCCAGGTCCCGAAAAACTGTTTTTT
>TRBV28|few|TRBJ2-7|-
CASSSSTDQITYEQYF
TGTGCCAGCAGTTCCTCGACAGACCAGATAACCTACGAGCAGTACTTC